What follows describes a single T cell receptor (beta chain). The antigen is unknown. This sample was taken from a study of cytomegalovirus exposure and HLA in healthy donors. Across the study: The 110 million or so unique TCR beta sequences, from 150 million to 200 million T cells, were found by an earlier analysis. Study results and caveats: Cytomegalovirus status, reportedly, was diagnosed with high specificity and sensitivity by the classifier.

13 Jbeta primers and 60 Vbeta primers were used for the PCR. As handled by the study authors: A later analysis counted around 74 million unique TCR beta chains, around 11 million shared. The method was immunoSEQ multiplex PCR; TCRdb's version includes in-frame clones alone and lacks a portion of them. The V and J calls and the clone size are those of that table, but D and trimming were determined from the DNA. Counted here are under 100,000 clones, around 79% occurring once; the ten biggest clones make up 10% to 15%. CDR3 length: 14 amino acids. Trimming removed 6 bases from V and 0 bases from J, with 9 bases in between. Germline lookup yields CDR1 ENHRY and CDR2 SYGVKD.

The chain recombines TRBV10-3 with TRBJ1-3; D might be TRBD1 (5 bases). The receptor comes from a human donor in good health. Sequences were obtained from PBMCs. As DNA, the CDR3 is TGTGCCATCAGAGACAGTTTCTCTGGAAACACCATATATTTT. Protein sequence: CAIRDSFSGNTIYF.